These 21 T cell receptor beta chains originate from one sample sequenced in a study of T cell responses to AZD1222 COVID-19 vaccine (dated by TCRdb to the early 2020s). Libraries were prepared through the immunoSEQ multiplex PCR assay. TCRdb provides this immuneACCESS table in a form limited to in-frame rearrangements. Some clones are lacking; in checked studies, under half of them reflect an unresolved V gene, and why the rest are absent is not known. The sample includes 150,000 to 200,000 clones, with approximately 91% observed a single time. Clones ranked in the top ten supply roughly 1.3% of the sample. The intended sense of this specimen's time point label: about 28 days (+/-7) after the second vaccine dose. Sequences were derived from peripheral blood, sampled 28 days after the second AZD1222 dose. Source of these receptors: an adult who received the AZD1222 COVID-19 vaccine.

This chain links TRBV5-1 with TRBJ1-2, with D uncertain. CDR1 and CDR2 (germline): SGHRS, YFSETQ. This CDR3 region has 13 residues. Trimming left V 2 bases short and J 2 bases short, with 7 bases between. The CDR3: CASSFGPNYGYTF. CDR3 coding DNA: TGCGCCAGCAGCTTCGGACCAAACTATGGCTACACCTTC.

This clone was picked up one time. The chain is built from TRBV5-4 and TRBJ1-1; D is possibly TRBD1 (5 bases). The CDR3 loop spans 13 amino acids. The V and J ends lost 4 bases and 1 base respectively, with 8 bases between them. Germline loops: CDR1 SGHNT, CDR2 YYREEE (reference sequence). The DNA of the CDR3 is TGTGCCAGCAGCAAAACAGGGAACACTGAAGCTTTCTTT. Translating it yields CASSKTGNTEAFF.

The V and J genes are TRBV18 and TRBJ2-5; D is ambiguous. V gave up 3 bases and J gave up 5 bases, with 13 bases separating them. The CDR3 spans 14 residues. Germline V gene lookup returns CDR1 KGHSH and CDR2 LQKENI. The CDR3 loop reads CASSPLGWSETQYF. The DNA for the CDR3 is TGTGCCAGCTCACCTCTAGGATGGAGTGAGACCCAGTACTTC.

The chain couples TRBV7-6 to TRBJ1-5; D gene unclear. V was shortened by 0 bases and J by 6 bases, with 6 bases between the two germline ends. The CDR3 runs to 13 residues. Germline V CDR1 and CDR2: SGHVS, FNYEAQ. CDR3 bases: TGTGCCAGCAGCTTAGCCCACGGTCAGCCCCAGCATTTT. It specifies CASSLAHGQPQHF. The full variable domain, in which reference TRBV7-6 and TRBJ1-5 provide the parts outside the CDR3, is GAGVSQSPRYKVTKRGQDVALRCDPISGHVSLYWYRQALGQGPEFLTYFNYEAQQDKSGLPNDRFSAERPEGSISTLTIQRTEQRDSAMYRCASSLAHGQPQHFGDGTRLSIL.

The chain is built from TRBV9 and TRBJ2-3; the match to TRBD2 covers 9 bases. After removal of 4 bases from V and 1 base from J, the junction contained 4 bases not matched to a gene. The germline gives CDR1 SGDLS, CDR2 YYNGEE. The CDR3 is made up of 15 amino acids. The CDR3, as DNA: TGTGCCAGCAGCTTCAAGCGGGAGGGCACAGATACGCAGTATTTT. This encodes CASSFKREGTDTQYF. Full variable domain (outside the CDR3, taken from reference TRBV9 and TRBJ2-3): DSGVTQTPKHLITATGQRVTLRCSPRSGDLSVYWYQQSLDQGLQFLIQYYNGEERAKGNILERFSAQQFPDLHSELNLSSLELGDSALYFCASSFKREGTDTQYFGPGTRLTVL.

The CDR3 reads CATSGSSGPGETQYF. The CDR3 DNA follows: TGTGCCACCAGTGGCTCATCGGGACCTGGCGAGACCCAGTACTTC. The chain joins TRBV24-1 to TRBJ2-5; D may match TRBD1 or TRBD2 (5 bases each). The V end lost 5 bases, the J end lost 5 bases, and 17 bases lay between the germline ends. Germline V lookup: CDR1 KGHDR, CDR2 SFDVKD. There are 15 residues in the CDR3.

This chain joins TRBV7-2 and TRBJ1-1, with a possible D match to TRBD1 (6 bases). The length of the CDR3 is 13 residues. Germline CDR1 and CDR2: SGHTA and FQGNSA. Between the trimmed V and J ends, which lost 3 bases and 7 bases, there was a span of 12 bases. The CDR3 is CASSFGQGFEAFF. The CDR3 nucleotides are TGTGCCAGCAGCTTTGGGCAGGGGTTTGAAGCTTTCTTT.

This chain links TRBV29-1 with TRBJ2-1, with D perhaps TRBD1 (6 bases). V lost 5 bases to trimming and J lost 7 bases, with 21 bases between them. In germline, CDR1 is SQVTM, CDR2 ANQGSEA. This CDR3 is built from 15 residues. CDR3 residues: CSVISSGTPGNEQFF. CDR3 DNA: TGCAGCGTTATTTCCTCCGGGACACCAGGAAATGAGCAGTTCTTC.

This rearrangement joins TRBV9 to TRBJ1-2; 9 nucleotides match TRBD1. The CDR3 contains 15 residues. Germline values: CDR1 SGDLS, CDR2 YYNGEE. V lost 5 bases, J lost 3 bases, and 8 bases stayed unmatched. The CDR3 loop is CASSGLDRGDYGYTF. The CDR3 bases are TGTGCCAGCAGTGGACTTGACAGGGGGGACTATGGCTACACCTTC.

The rearrangement joins TRBV6-5 to TRBJ1-2, with 9 bases identical to TRBD1. The CDR3 sequence is 15 residues long. CDR1 and CDR2 from the germline V gene are MNHEY and SVGAGI. Trimming at V came to 4 bases and at J to 7 bases, leaving 10 bases not matched to a gene. As DNA, the CDR3 is TGTGCCAGCAGTTCGTCCGGGACAGGGCTCTCTGGCTACACCTTC. Amino acids: CASSSSGTGLSGYTF.

This clone was found once. The chain joins TRBV3-1 (or the pseudogene TRBV3-2) to TRBJ2-1; 8 bases are shared with TRBD2. Per germline, CDR1 LGHDT and CDR2 YNNKEL (reference sequence). The CDR3 length is 17 residues. Germline trimming cut 4 bases from V and 0 bases from J; bases unmatched to any gene: 8. DNA of the CDR3: TGTGCCAGCAGCCCCCGGGGGGGATTAAGCTCCTACAATGAGCAGTTCTTC. Translation: CASSPRGGLSSYNEQFF.

The chain employs TRBV6-5 and TRBJ1-1; D not resolved. The V gene's germline CDR1 is MNHEY and CDR2 SVGAGI. The CDR3 runs 10 residues. Trimming stripped 8 bases from V and 1 base from J, with 2 bases between. CDR3 DNA sequence: TGTGCCAGCGGGAACACTGAAGCTTTCTTT. The encoded protein is CASGNTEAFF.

The CDR3 bases are TGTGCCAGCAGTTACTCGACGTATTGGGAGACCCAGTACTTC. Translated, it gives CASSYSTYWETQYF. The chain employs TRBV6-2 or TRBV6-3 and TRBJ2-5; D remains ambiguous. Trimming left V 0 bases short and J 5 bases short, with 10 bases between. The CDR3 totals 14 residues. Per germline, CDR1 MNHEY and CDR2 SVGEGT.

Here the CDR3 reads CASSTLTSGSSSYEQYF. CDR3 DNA: TGTGCCAGTAGCACCCTGACTAGCGGGAGTTCGTCATACGAGCAGTACTTC. The chain is built from TRBV19 and TRBJ2-7; 12 bases are shared with TRBD2. The CDR3 loop spans 17 amino acids. Trimming took 6 bases from V and 4 from J; bases not matched to a gene: 13. The germline V gene has CDR1 LNHDA and CDR2 SQIVND (reference sequence).

The chain has TRBV7-3 and TRBJ1-1; 7 bases align to TRBD1. V was clipped by 4 bases and J by 1 base; unmatched bases: 3. This CDR3 comprises 14 residues. CDR1 SGHTA and CDR2 FQGTGA come from the germline V gene. The CDR3 reads CASSSGQPNTEAFF. The CDR3 DNA reads TGTGCCAGCAGCTCGGGACAGCCGAACACTGAAGCTTTCTTT.

This chain uses TRBV27 with TRBJ1-3; possible D gene TRBD1, 5 bases. The ends were cut back, 3 bases at V and 0 bases at J, with 24 bases in the middle. This CDR3 spans 20 amino acids. Germline assignment: CDR1 MNHEY and CDR2 SMNVEV (reference sequence). The CDR3 nucleotides are TGTGCCAGCAGTTTGTCGGCTCACCAGCCCCGGGACGGCTCTGGAAACACCATATATTTT. Translated, it gives CASSLSAHQPRDGSGNTIYF.

The V call is TRBV29-1, the J call TRBJ1-3; 9 bases agree with TRBD1. This CDR3 spans 18 amino acids. The germline CDR1 and CDR2 sequences are SQVTM and ANQGSEA. The J segment lost 0 bases and the V segment lost 4 bases, leaving 13 bases of the junction unmatched. This chain's CDR3 is CSVGGGKSGQGSGNTIYF. CDR3 in DNA: TGCAGCGTTGGAGGGGGAAAGTCGGGACAGGGCTCTGGAAACACCATATATTTT.

The chain employs TRBV3-1 (or the pseudogene TRBV3-2) and TRBJ1-1; TRBD1 is a possible D gene (5 bases). The CDR3 loop spans 16 amino acids. Deletions cut 0 bases from V and 3 bases from J, with 14 bases between. The V gene's germline CDR1 is LGHDT and CDR2 YNNKEL (reference sequence). CDR3 in DNA: TGTGCCAGCAGCCAAGATGAGATGGGAGGGGACACTGAAGCTTTCTTT. Protein product: CASSQDEMGGDTEAFF.

The chain couples TRBV6-2 or TRBV6-3 to TRBJ2-1; perhaps D is TRBD1 or TRBD2 (5 bases each). Germline V gene data show CDR1 as MNHEY and CDR2 as SVGEGT. The CDR3 is 16 residues long. Trimming took 5 bases from V and 1 from J, leaving 15 bases between them. CDR3 bases: TGTGCCAGCAGTGGAAGGGACGGGGAGTCCTACAATGAGCAGTTCTTC. This translates into CASSGRDGESYNEQFF.

V and J are TRBV19 and TRBJ2-1; D is undetermined. The CDR3 spans 15 residues. With 1 base removed from V and 7 bases from J, the gap between germline ends came to 14 bases. Germline V gives CDR1 LNHDA, CDR2 SQIVND (reference sequence). In DNA form, the CDR3 reads TGTGCCAGTAGTATAGTACCGGGTAATGGTAATGAGCAGTTCTTC. Amino acid sequence: CASSIVPGNGNEQFF.

This clone is a singleton in its sample. The V call is TRBV7-2, the J call TRBJ2-3; 9 bases line up with TRBD2. The J segment lost 5 bases and the V segment lost 3 bases, leaving 6 bases of the junction unmatched. The CDR3 totals 15 residues. Germline V gene data show CDR1 as SGHTA and CDR2 as FQGNSA. CDR3 nucleotide sequence: TGTGCCAGCAGCTTGGGCGGGGGGGCCTTAGATACGCAGTATTTT. This codes for CASSLGGGALDTQYF.